Listed here are 26 T cell receptor beta chains from one sample, sequenced in a study of blood T cells in healthy people across ages (dated by TCRdb to the mid-2010s). Library creation used 5' RACE. Sequencing used an Illumina HiSeq 2500. The second PCR ran for about 7 to 11 cycles and used a J-beta primer mix along with a sample-barcoded 5' primer. TCRdb reanalyzed the raw reads on its own, using fastp at Q25 for trimming and MiXCR for clone calling, and kept in-frame beta chains. Every distinct CDR3 protein forms one entry, paired with its most common genes and DNA. This sample has about 1,500,000 distinct CDR3 sequences in its table, and around 39% of those were observed once. Of the sample, roughly 8.2% is held by the ten largest clones. The material sequenced was blood. The source of these receptors is a woman aged 18 to 35 in good health.

This clonotype was seen a handful of times. The chain joins TRBV2 to TRBJ2-5, with TRBD1 as a possible D gene (6 bases). From germline, CDR1 is SNHLY and CDR2 FYNNEI. Trimming took 6 bases from V and 4 from J, leaving 18 bases between them. The CDR3 runs 15 residues. CDR3 sequence: CASRGDWGRVETQYF. Here the CDR3 DNA reads TGTGCCAGCAGAGGGGATTGGGGGCGAGTAGAGACCCAGTACTTC.

The V call is TRBV10-3, the J call TRBJ2-5; D possibly uses TRBD1 or TRBD2 (5 bases each). Germline V CDR1 and CDR2: ENHRY, SYGVKD. The V end was cut by 5 bases, the J end by 1 base, with 20 bases between. This CDR3 spans 17 amino acids. The chain's CDR3 is CAISPGRAGVPQETQYF. CDR3 bases: TGTGCCATCAGTCCGGGACGAGCTGGAGTACCCCAAGAGACCCAGTACTTC.

The chain combines TRBV29-1 with TRBJ1-2; D is perhaps TRBD1 (5 bases). Germline V gene data show CDR1 as SQVTM and CDR2 as ANQGSEA. The CDR3 sequence is 12 residues long. The ends were cut back, 3 bases at V and 3 bases at J, with 8 bases in the middle. This chain's CDR3 is CSVDETDYGYTF. The CDR3 region has the DNA TGCAGCGTTGATGAGACAGACTATGGCTACACCTTC.

This clonotype was found a few times. V gene TRBV20-1 combines with J gene TRBJ2-7; D unresolved. This CDR3 is built from 18 residues. Trimming removed 0 bases from V and 3 bases from J, with 24 bases in between. From germline, CDR1 is DFQATT and CDR2 SNEGSKA (reference sequence). Written as DNA, the CDR3 is TGCAGTGCTAGAGATTTGAAGGTCGGCAGCCTGGGGTACTACGAGCAGTACTTC. Its protein product is CSARDLKVGSLGYYEQYF.

This clonotype was detected a few times. The chain is built from TRBV9 and TRBJ2-5; the match to TRBD1 covers 7 bases. V shed 0 bases and J 0 bases; nucleotides not matched to a gene: 2. The CDR3 length is 15 residues. In germline, CDR1 is SGDLS, CDR2 YYNGEE. CDR3 protein: CASSVEGGHQETQYF. The CDR3 DNA sequence: TGTGCCAGCAGCGTAGAAGGGGGCCACCAAGAGACCCAGTACTTC.

J is TRBJ1-1 and V is TRBV4-2; maybe TRBD1 (5 bases). V lost 0 bases and J 1 base, leaving 9 bases between the germline ends. This CDR3 spans 15 amino acids. Germline CDR1 is LGHNA and CDR2 is YNFKEQ. The CDR3 nucleotides are TGTGCCAGCAGCCAAGAGCTTAGGGGGAACACTGAAGCTTTCTTT. Its translation is CASSQELRGNTEAFF.

The rearrangement joins TRBV6-6 to TRBJ2-1, with 9 positions matching TRBD2. This CDR3 contains 16 residues. The V gene end was trimmed by 9 bases and the J gene end by 5 bases; junction bases not matched to a gene: 14. Germline loops: CDR1 MNHNY, CDR2 SVGAGI (reference sequence). The CDR3 loop is CARSPLGTSLNNEQFF. The DNA of the CDR3 is TGTGCCAGAAGTCCGCTAGGGACTAGCCTAAACAATGAGCAGTTCTTC.

The J gene is TRBJ1-1, the V gene TRBV20-1, with D hard to call. This CDR3 region has 13 residues. V was shortened by 6 bases and J by 2 bases, with 13 bases between the two germline ends. Looked up from germline, CDR1 is DFQATT and CDR2 is SNEGSKA (reference sequence). CDR3 residues: CSALPPANTEAFF. In DNA, the CDR3 is TGCAGTGCCCTTCCCCCGGCCAACACTGAAGCTTTCTTT.

This clonotype was counted between two and nine times. This rearrangement joins TRBV10-3 to TRBJ2-3; TRBD2 matches 7 bases. J lost 2 bases, V lost 10 bases, and 9 bases had no gene match. Germline values: CDR1 ENHRY, CDR2 SYGVKD. The CDR3 extends over 14 amino acids. The CDR3 spells CATVSGGITDTQYF. CDR3 coding DNA: TGTGCCACGGTCTCCGGGGGGATCACAGATACGCAGTATTTT.

This rearrangement joins TRBV10-3 to TRBJ1-2; perhaps TRBD1 as D (5 bases). Germline values: CDR1 ENHRY, CDR2 SYGVKD. Trimming took off 6 bases at V and 6 bases at J, with 11 bases between the two ends. This CDR3 is 12 amino acids long. DNA of the CDR3: TGTGCCATCAGGGACATCTCCAATGGCTACACCTTC. Amino acids: CAIRDISNGYTF.

The rearrangement joins TRBV28 to TRBJ2-7, with TRBD1 identical over 8 bases. This CDR3 spans 15 amino acids. CDR1 is MDHEN, CDR2 SYDVKM, per germline. V trimming: 5 bases; J trimming: 3 bases; junction bases outside the gene matches: 9. The CDR3 spells CASSVDRALSYEQYF. DNA of the CDR3: TGTGCCAGCAGTGTGGACAGGGCTCTTAGCTACGAGCAGTACTTC.

This chain joins TRBV4-1 and TRBJ2-2; 12 bases map to TRBD2. The CDR3 length is 15 residues. Unmatched junction bases numbered 0, after V lost 4 bases and J lost 3 bases. Germline loops: CDR1 MGHRA, CDR2 YSYEKL. The CDR3 loop is CASSRTSGDTGELFF. Written as DNA, the CDR3 is TGCGCCAGCAGCCGGACTAGCGGGGACACCGGGGAGCTGTTTTTT.

The CDR3 DNA sequence: TGTGCCATCGACGGGACAGTCCGCAACGAGCAGTACTTC. Translated: CAIDGTVRNEQYF. This chain links TRBV10-3 with TRBJ2-7; 7 bases match TRBD1. This CDR3 has 13 residues. In germline, CDR1 is ENHRY, CDR2 SYGVKD. V shed 8 bases, J shed 5 bases, and the junction held 9 bases outside the gene matches.

The chain is built from TRBV27 and TRBJ2-7; D is unclear. Trimming took 5 bases from V and 3 from J, leaving 17 bases between them. CDR3 length: 15 residues. Germline values: CDR1 MNHEY, CDR2 SMNVEV (reference sequence). The CDR3 region has the DNA TGTGCCAGCAGTCCCGACCCAGCAGCGTACTACGAGCAGTACTTC. Amino acid sequence: CASSPDPAAYYEQYF.

This chain joins TRBV6-5 and TRBJ1-2; TRBD1 matches 12 bases. The CDR3 has 14 residues. The germline gives CDR1 MNHEY, CDR2 SVGAGI. J gave up 8 bases and V 6 bases, and 7 bases lay outside the gene matches. The CDR3 nucleotides are TGTGCCAGCAGGCTGGGACAGGGGGCGATGGGCTACACCTTC. It specifies CASRLGQGAMGYTF.

This sequence joins TRBV29-1 and TRBJ2-5; TRBD2 aligns across 7 bases. Germline V gene lookup returns CDR1 SQVTM and CDR2 ANQGSEA. The CDR3 covers 13 residues. V gave up 6 bases and J gave up 4 bases; unmatched junction bases: 8. The CDR3 coding sequence is TGCAGCGTCAACCATGGGGGGGGAGAGACCCAGTACTTC. Amino acid sequence: CSVNHGGGETQYF.

J is TRBJ2-3 and V is TRBV18, with no clear D. CDR3 size: 16 residues. The germline V gene has CDR1 KGHSH and CDR2 LQKENI. Trimming stripped 10 bases from V and 0 bases from J, with 20 bases between. CDR3 sequence: CATLRSGGVSTDTQYF. CDR3 DNA: TGTGCCACCCTACGCAGTGGCGGTGTGAGCACAGATACGCAGTATTTT. The full variable domain, its missing parts supplied by reference TRBV18 and TRBJ2-3, is NAGVMQNPRHLVRRRGQEARLRCSPMKGHSHVYWYRQLPEEGLKFMVYLQKENIIDESGMPKERFSAEFPKEGPSILRIQQVVRGDSAAYFCATLRSGGVSTDTQYFGPGTRLTVL.

This clonotype was picked up a small number of times. The CDR3 region has the DNA TGTGCCAGCAATGGACTCCCTAAATATAATACGCAGTATTTT. Protein product: CASNGLPKYNTQYF. The rearrangement links TRBV12-3 or TRBV12-4 to TRBJ2-3, with D perhaps matching TRBD2 (5 bases). The CDR3 contains 14 residues. Trimming stripped 7 bases from V and 7 bases from J, with 18 bases between.

The rearrangement links TRBV6-1 to TRBJ2-1, with D tentatively TRBD1 (5 bases). Per germline, CDR1 MNHNS and CDR2 SASEGT. This CDR3 contains 15 residues. V was pared by 8 bases and J by 0 bases, with 14 bases between. As DNA, the CDR3 is TGTGCCAGCCGTCCTCAGGGTAACTCCTACAATGAGCAGTTCTTC. This encodes CASRPQGNSYNEQFF.

V usage is TRBV5-1 and J usage is TRBJ2-2, with D possibly matching TRBD1 (6 bases). This CDR3 is 13 amino acids long. CDR1 SGHRS and CDR2 YFSETQ come from the germline V gene. The germline V and J ends were trimmed by 0 bases and 10 bases, with 10 bases remaining between them. The CDR3: CASSLGQAAELFF. The CDR3 nucleotides read TGCGCCAGCAGCTTGGGACAGGCAGCGGAGCTGTTTTTT. Based on the CDR3 plus reference TRBV5-1 and TRBJ2-2, the full variable domain is KAGVTQTPRYLIKTRGQQVTLSCSPISGHRSVSWYQQTPGQGLQFLFEYFSETQRNKGNFPGRFSGRQFSNSRSEMNVSTLELGDSALYLCASSLGQAAELFFGEGSRLTVL.

The V and J genes are TRBV12-3 or TRBV12-4 and TRBJ1-2; D not resolved. The CDR3 contains 12 residues. V was shortened by 1 base and J by 12 bases, with 12 bases between the two germline ends. CDR3 DNA sequence: TGTGCCAGCAGTTTAGGCAGGCCGGCGGACACCTTC. The encoded protein is CASSLGRPADTF.

A word on this clonotype: The germline gene is not matched at one end of the junction; a read error may be the cause. The chain recombines TRBV6-6 with TRBJ2-5, with 8 bases matching TRBD2. The DNA end is a closer match to TRBJ2-7, so the J assignment may be wrong. The germline V gene encodes CDR1 MNHNY and CDR2 SVGAGI (reference sequence). The CDR3 is 14 residues long. This CDR3 reads CASSDSTSGYEQYF. The CDR3 DNA follows: TGTGCCAGCAGTGACTCAACTAGCGGCTACGAGCAGTACTTC.

The chain is built from TRBV6-1 and TRBJ1-1; 8 bases line up with TRBD1. The J segment lost 4 bases and the V segment lost 5 bases, leaving 9 bases of the junction unmatched. Looked up from germline, CDR1 is MNHNS and CDR2 is SASEGT. The CDR3 consists of 15 residues. Here the CDR3 DNA reads TGTGCCAGCAGTTTCCGGACAGGGCTGAGCACTGAAGCTTTCTTT. Protein product: CASSFRTGLSTEAFF.

This clonotype was recorded a few times. V usage is TRBV3-1 and J usage is TRBJ2-1, with 8 positions matching TRBD2. The trim removed 6 bases at V and 0 bases at J, leaving 10 bases unmatched. The CDR3 contains 17 residues. Germline V gene data show CDR1 as LGHDT and CDR2 as YNNKEL (reference sequence). CDR3 loop: CASSRFQRGTSYNEQFF. DNA for the CDR3: TGTGCCAGCAGTCGATTCCAGCGGGGGACCTCCTACAATGAGCAGTTCTTC.

This clonotype has a count of ten or more. The rearrangement joins TRBV20-1 to TRBJ2-7, with 10 bases lining up with TRBD1. CDR1 and CDR2 (germline): DFQATT, SNEGSKA (reference sequence). There are 12 residues in the CDR3. The CDR3 nucleotides read TGCAGCGCCCGGGACAGGGGCTACGAGCAGTACTTC. It encodes CSARDRGYEQYF.

This clonotype was detected a few times. The CDR3 DNA is TGTGCCAGCAGCCAAGATCTGGGTCCCAAACCCAATCAGCCCCAGCATTTT. This sequence encodes CASSQDLGPKPNQPQHF. J is TRBJ1-5 and V is TRBV4-2; the D is unclear. CDR3 length: 17 residues. CDR1 is LGHNA and CDR2 is YNFKEQ in the germline V gene. Trimming cost V 0 bases and J 3 bases, with 15 bases left between them.